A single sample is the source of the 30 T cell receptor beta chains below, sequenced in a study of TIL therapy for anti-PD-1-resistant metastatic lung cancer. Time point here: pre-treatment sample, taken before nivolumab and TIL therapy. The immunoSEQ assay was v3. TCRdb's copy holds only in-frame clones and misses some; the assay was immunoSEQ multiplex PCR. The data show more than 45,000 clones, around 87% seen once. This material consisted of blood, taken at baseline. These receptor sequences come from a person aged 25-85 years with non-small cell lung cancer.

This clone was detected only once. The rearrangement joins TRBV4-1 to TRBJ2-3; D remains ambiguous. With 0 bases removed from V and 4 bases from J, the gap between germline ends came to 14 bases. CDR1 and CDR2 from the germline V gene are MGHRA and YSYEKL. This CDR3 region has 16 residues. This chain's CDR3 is CASSQESLTNSDTQYF. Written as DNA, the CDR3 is TGCGCCAGCAGCCAAGAGTCCCTCACCAACTCAGATACGCAGTATTTT.

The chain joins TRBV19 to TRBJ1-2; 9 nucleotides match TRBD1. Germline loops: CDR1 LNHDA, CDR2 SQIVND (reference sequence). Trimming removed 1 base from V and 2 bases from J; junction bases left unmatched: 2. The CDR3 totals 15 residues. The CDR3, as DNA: TGTGCCAGTAGTATAGGACAGGGGGGAAACTATGGCTACACCTTC. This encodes CASSIGQGGNYGYTF.

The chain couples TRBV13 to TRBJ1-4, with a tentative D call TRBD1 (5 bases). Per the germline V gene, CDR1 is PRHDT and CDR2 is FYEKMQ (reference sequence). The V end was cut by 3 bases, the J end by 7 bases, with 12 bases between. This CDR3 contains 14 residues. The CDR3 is CASSFRGGGEKLFF. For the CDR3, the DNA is TGTGCCAGCAGCTTCCGGGGGGGAGGTGAAAAACTGTTTTTT.

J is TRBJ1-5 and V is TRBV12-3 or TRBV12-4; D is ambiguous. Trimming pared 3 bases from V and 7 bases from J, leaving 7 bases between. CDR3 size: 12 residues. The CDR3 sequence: CASSFSGQPQHF. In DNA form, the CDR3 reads TGTGCCAGCAGTTTCTCCGGGCAGCCCCAGCATTTT.

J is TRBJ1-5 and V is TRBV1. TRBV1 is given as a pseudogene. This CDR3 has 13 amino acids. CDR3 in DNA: TGCACCAGCAGCCAAGCACCGATTCAGCCCCAGCATTTT. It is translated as CTSSQAPIQPQHF.

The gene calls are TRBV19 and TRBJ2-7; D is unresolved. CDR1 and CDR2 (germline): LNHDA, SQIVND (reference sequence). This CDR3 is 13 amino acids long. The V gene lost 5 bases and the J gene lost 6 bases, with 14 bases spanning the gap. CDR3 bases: TGTGCCAGTAGTTCCCGGACCGGGCTCGAGCAGTACTTC. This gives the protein CASSSRTGLEQYF.

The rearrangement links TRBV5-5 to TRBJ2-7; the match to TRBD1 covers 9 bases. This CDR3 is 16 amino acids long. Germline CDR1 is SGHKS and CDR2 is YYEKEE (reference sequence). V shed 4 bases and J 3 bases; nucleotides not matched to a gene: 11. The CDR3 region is CASSRGQGTSGYEQYF. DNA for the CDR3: TGTGCCAGCAGCAGGGGACAGGGCACTTCCGGCTACGAGCAGTACTTC.

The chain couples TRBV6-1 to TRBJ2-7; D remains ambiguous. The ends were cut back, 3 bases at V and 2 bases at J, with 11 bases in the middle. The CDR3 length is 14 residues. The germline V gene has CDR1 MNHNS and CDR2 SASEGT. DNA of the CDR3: TGTGCCAGCAGTGAGGGATTACAGACCTACGAGCAGTACTTC. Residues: CASSEGLQTYEQYF.

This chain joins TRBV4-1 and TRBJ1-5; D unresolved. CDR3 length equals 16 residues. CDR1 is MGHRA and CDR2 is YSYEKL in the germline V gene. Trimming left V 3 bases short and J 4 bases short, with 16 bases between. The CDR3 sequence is CASSQGSQIMNQPQHF. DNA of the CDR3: TGCGCCAGCAGCCAGGGAAGCCAGATTATGAATCAGCCCCAGCATTTT.

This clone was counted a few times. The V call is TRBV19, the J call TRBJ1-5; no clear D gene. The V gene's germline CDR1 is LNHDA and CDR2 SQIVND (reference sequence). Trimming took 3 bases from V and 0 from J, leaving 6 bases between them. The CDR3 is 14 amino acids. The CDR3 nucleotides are TGTGCCAGTAGTATGAGGTATAGCAATCAGCCCCAGCATTTT. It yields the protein CASSMRYSNQPQHF.

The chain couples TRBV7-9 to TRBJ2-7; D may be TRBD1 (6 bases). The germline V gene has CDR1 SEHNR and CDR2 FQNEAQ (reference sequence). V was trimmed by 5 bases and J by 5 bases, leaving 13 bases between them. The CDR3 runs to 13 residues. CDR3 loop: CASSQRGTNEQYF. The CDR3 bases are TGTGCCAGCAGCCAAAGGGGGACCAACGAGCAGTACTTC. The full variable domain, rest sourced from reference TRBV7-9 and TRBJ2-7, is DTGVSQNPRHKITKRGQNVTFRCDPISEHNRLYWYRQTLGQGPEFLTYFQNEAQLEKSRLLSDRFSAERPKGSFSTLEIQRTEQGDSAMYLCASSQRGTNEQYFGPGTRLTVT.

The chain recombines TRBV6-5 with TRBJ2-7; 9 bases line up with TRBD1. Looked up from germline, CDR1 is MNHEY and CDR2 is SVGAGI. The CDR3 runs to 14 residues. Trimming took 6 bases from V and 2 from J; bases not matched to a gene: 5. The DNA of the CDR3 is TGTGCCAGCAGACCGGGACAGGGACCCTACGAGCAGTACTTC. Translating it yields CASRPGQGPYEQYF.

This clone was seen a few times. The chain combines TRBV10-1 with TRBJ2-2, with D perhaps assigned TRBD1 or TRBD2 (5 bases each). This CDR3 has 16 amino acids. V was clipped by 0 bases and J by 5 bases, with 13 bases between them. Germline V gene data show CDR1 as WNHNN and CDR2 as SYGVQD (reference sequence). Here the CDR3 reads CASSESLGERTGELFF. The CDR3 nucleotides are TGCGCCAGCAGTGAGTCGTTGGGGGAAAGGACCGGGGAGCTGTTTTTT.

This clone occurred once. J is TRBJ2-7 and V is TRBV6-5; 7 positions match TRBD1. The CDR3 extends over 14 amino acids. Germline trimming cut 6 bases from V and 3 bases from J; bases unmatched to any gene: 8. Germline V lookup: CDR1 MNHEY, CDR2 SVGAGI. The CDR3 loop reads CASRGQQGFYEQYF. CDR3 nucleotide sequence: TGTGCCAGCAGGGGGCAACAGGGGTTCTACGAGCAGTACTTC.

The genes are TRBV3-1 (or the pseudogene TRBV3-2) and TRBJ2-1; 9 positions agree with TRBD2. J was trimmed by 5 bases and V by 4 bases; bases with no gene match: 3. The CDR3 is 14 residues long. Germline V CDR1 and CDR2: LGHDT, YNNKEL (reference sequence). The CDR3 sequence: CASSPLAGDNEQFF. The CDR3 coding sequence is TGTGCCAGCAGCCCCTTAGCGGGGGACAATGAGCAGTTCTTC.

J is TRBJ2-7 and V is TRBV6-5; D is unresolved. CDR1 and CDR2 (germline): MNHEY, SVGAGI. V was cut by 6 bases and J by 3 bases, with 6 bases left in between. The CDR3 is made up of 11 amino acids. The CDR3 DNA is TGTGCCAGCAGGAAAATCTACGAGCAGTACTTC. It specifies CASRKIYEQYF.

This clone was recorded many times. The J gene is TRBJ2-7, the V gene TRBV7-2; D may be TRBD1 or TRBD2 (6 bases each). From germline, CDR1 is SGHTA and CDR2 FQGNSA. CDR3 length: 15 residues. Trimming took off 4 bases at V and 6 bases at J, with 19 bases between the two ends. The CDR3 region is CASSYQSGEASEQYF. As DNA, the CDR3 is TGTGCCAGCAGCTACCAATCAGGGGAGGCATCCGAGCAGTACTTC.

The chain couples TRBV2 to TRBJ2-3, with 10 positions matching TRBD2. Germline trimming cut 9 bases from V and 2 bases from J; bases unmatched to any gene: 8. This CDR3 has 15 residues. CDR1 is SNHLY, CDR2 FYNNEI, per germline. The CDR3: CARSVAGGPTDTQYF. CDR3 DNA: TGTGCCAGAAGCGTAGCGGGGGGCCCCACAGATACGCAGTATTTT.

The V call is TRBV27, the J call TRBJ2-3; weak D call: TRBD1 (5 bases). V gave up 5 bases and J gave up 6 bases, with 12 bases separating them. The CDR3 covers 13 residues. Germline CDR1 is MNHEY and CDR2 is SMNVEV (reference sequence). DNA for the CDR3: TGTGCCAGCAGTGGACATAGAGTTGATACGCAGTATTTT. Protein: CASSGHRVDTQYF.

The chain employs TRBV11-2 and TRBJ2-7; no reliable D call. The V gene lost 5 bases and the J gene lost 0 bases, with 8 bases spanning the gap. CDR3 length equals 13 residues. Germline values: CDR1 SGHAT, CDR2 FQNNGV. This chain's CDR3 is CASSKDSSYEQYF. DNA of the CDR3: TGTGCCAGCAGCAAAGATAGCTCCTACGAGCAGTACTTC.

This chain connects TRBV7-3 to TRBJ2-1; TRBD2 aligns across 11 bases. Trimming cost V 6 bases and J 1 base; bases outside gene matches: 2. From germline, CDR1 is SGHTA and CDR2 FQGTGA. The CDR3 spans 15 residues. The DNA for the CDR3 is TGTGCCAGCAGTCCTAGCGGGAGGTCCTACAATGAGCAGTTCTTC. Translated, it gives CASSPSGRSYNEQFF.

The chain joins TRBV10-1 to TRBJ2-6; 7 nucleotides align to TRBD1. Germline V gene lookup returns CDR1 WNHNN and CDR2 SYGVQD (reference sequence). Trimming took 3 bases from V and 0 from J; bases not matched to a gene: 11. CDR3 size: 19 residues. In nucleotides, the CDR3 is TGCGCCAGCAGTGATGGGACGGGACAGATCCACTCTGGGGCCAACGTCCTGACTTTC. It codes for CASSDGTGQIHSGANVLTF.

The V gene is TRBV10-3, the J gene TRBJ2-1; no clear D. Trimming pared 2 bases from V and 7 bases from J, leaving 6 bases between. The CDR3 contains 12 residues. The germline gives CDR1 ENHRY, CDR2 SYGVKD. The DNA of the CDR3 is TGTGCCATCAGTGAGGGTGGTAATGAGCAGTTCTTC. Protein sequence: CAISEGGNEQFF.

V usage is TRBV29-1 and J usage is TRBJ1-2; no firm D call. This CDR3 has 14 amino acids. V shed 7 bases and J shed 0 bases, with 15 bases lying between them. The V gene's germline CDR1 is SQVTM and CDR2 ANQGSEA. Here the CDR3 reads CSADPGSSNYGYTF. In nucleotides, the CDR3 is TGCAGCGCTGATCCGGGATCCTCTAACTATGGCTACACCTTC.

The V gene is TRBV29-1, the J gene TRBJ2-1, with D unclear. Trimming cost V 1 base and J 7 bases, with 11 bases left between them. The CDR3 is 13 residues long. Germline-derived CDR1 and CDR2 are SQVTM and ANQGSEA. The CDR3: CSVEVWKGNEQFF. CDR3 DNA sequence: TGCAGCGTTGAAGTCTGGAAGGGTAATGAGCAGTTCTTC.

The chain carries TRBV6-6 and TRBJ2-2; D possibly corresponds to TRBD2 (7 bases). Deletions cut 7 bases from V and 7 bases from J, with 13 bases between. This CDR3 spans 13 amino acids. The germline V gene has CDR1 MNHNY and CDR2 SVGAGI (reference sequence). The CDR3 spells CASNQRGGGELFF. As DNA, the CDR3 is TGTGCCAGCAACCAGAGGGGGGGCGGGGAGCTGTTTTTT.

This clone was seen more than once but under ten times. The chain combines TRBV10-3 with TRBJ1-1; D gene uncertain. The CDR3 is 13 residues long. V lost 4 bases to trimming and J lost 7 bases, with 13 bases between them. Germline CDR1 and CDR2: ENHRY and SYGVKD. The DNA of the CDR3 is TGTGCCATCAGTGGGGATACGGTTCATGAAGCTTTCTTT. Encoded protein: CAISGDTVHEAFF.

CDR3 region: CASSMLESGYTF. CDR3 nucleotide sequence: TGTGCCAGTAGTATGTTGGAAAGTGGCTACACCTTC. This chain links TRBV19 with TRBJ1-2; no definite D call. CDR1 and CDR2 from the germline V gene are LNHDA and SQIVND (reference sequence). V dropped 3 bases and J dropped 7 bases, with 9 bases sitting between them. This CDR3 region has 12 residues.

The CDR3 DNA is TGTGCCAGCACCCCTAGTGGATCTGGGGCCAACGTCCTGACTTTC. Translation: CASTPSGSGANVLTF. The chain is built from TRBV3-1 (or the pseudogene TRBV3-2) and TRBJ2-6; D gene uncertain. Germline CDR1 reads LGHDT; CDR2 reads YNNKEL (reference sequence). The CDR3 runs 15 residues. The V end was cut by 7 bases, the J end by 1 base, with 11 bases between.

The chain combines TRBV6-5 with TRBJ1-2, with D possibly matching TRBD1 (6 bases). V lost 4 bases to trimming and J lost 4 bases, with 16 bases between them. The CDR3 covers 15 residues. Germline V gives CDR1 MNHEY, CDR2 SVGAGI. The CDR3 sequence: CASSSPGAGGYGYTF. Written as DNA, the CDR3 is TGTGCCAGCAGTTCCCCGGGGGCCGGCGGCTATGGCTACACCTTC.